One sample yielded the 19 T cell receptor delta chains listed below, sequenced in a study of γδ T cells in repeated Plasmodium falciparum infection. TCRdb re-identified clones in the multiplex PCR reads via CATT. In the table there are under 65,000 delta-chain clones, over 1.5% of which are singletons. Gammadelta T cells were flow-sorted from PBMC into Vgamma9/Vdelta2+ and Vdelta2-negative populations for bulk analysis. Sequences were obtained from gamma-delta T cells from blood. These receptors all come from a pool of human donors (malaria-infected and uninfected, not separated).

Details on this clone: This probably arose from a read error, given a far larger clone one base away. The sample has other DNA sequences that encode this CDR3 too. This chain connects TRDV1 to TRDJ3, with 13 bases matching TRDD3. The germline gives CDR1 TSWWSYY, CDR2 QGS. The CDR3 sequence is 26 residues long. This CDR3 is CALGEQGGSTGGYEVFSSWDTRQMFF. In DNA form, the CDR3 reads TGTGCTCTTGGGGAACAGGGGGGGAGTACTGGGGGATACGAAGTATTTTCCTCCTGGGACACCCGACAGATGTTCTTC.

Worth noting for this clone: This likely came from a read error, as a far larger clone is one base away. The same CDR3 also results from other DNA sequences found in this sample. This chain uses TRDV2 with TRDJ1, with TRDD3 identical over 11 bases. Germline CDR1 and CDR2: GEAIGNYY and EKD. The CDR3 extends over 21 amino acids. In DNA, the CDR3 is TGTGCCTGTGACACCGCGGAGAAGGTGGGGGATACGCGTCTGTACACTGATAAACTCATCTTT. Translation: CACDTAEKVGDTRLYTDKLIF.

As to this clone: TCRdb records a much larger clone's protein for this DNA, with a difference at residue 19 that likely arises from a read error; the protein given is the translation of the DNA. The chain employs TRDV1 and TRDJ1; 8 nucleotides agree with TRDD3. This CDR3 contains 22 residues. The germline V gene encodes CDR1 TSWWSYY and CDR2 QGS. The CDR3 reads CAHGESHALRIRGIEDTDELIF. The CDR3 nucleotides read TGTGCTCATGGGGAATCTCACGCCCTACGCATTCGGGGGATAGAGGACACCGATGAACTCATCTTT.

Comments on this clone: The protein TCRdb lists belongs to a much larger clone and differs from this DNA's translation at residue 19, which points to a read error; the protein shown is made from the DNA. The J gene was not called, though the V gene is TRDV1; TRDD3 was called by the table and not checked on the DNA. This CDR3 contains 21 residues. Germline V gene sequence: CDR1 TSWWSYY, CDR2 QGS. The CDR3, as DNA: TGTGCTCTTGGGGAAGAGTCGTACCATGAAATGGGCAAAGGGGAGACAGCACAATTCTTCTTT. Its protein product is CALGEESYHEMGKGETAQFFF.

A few counts support this clone. One base separates it from a far larger clone, so it is likely a read error. Other nucleotide sequences from this sample produce the same CDR3. The CDR3 here is CACDVLGDTSSWDTRQMFF. The DNA of the CDR3 is TGTGCCTGTGACGTACTGGGGGATACGAGCTCCTGGGACACCCGGCAGATGTTTTTC. The chain combines TRDV2 with TRDJ3; 13 bases match TRDD3. TCRdb leaves out the J gene; it was filled in here by matching the DNA to germline. CDR3 length: 19 amino acids. The germline gives CDR1 GEAIGNYY, CDR2 EKD.

In this sample, this clone turned up a few times. A single base is all that separates this from a far larger clone, so a read error is likely. The sample holds other DNA sequences that translate to the same CDR3. The chain uses TRDV1 and TRDJ1, with 10 bases that match TRDD3. This CDR3 is 21 amino acids long. CDR1 is TSWWSYY and CDR2 is QGS in the germline V gene. The CDR3 DNA sequence: TGTGCTCTTGGGGAAGTGAAGGTACTGGGGGATTGGCCCCCGTACACTGATAAACTCATCTTT. Translated, it gives CALGEVKVLGDWPPYTDKLIF.

A few counts support this clone. TCRdb has a much larger clone's protein, which differs at residue 9 from the translation of this DNA, likely because of a read error; what is shown is the protein translated from the DNA. The DNA of the CDR3 is TGTGCCTGTGACACCCTAGCCCGGAGGGATAACACCGATAAACTCATCTTT. Its protein product is CACDTLARRDNTDKLIF. The chain employs TRDV2 and TRDJ1, with D tentatively TRDD3 (6 bases). Matching the DNA to germline supplied the J gene, which TCRdb does not give. The ends were cut back, 0 bases at V and 0 bases at J, with 16 bases in the middle. CDR1 and CDR2 from the germline V gene are GEAIGNYY and EKD. CDR3 length: 17 amino acids.

As regards this clone: TCRdb attributes to this sequence the protein of a much larger clone, which differs from the DNA translation at residue 13; a read error is likely, and the protein displayed is translated from the DNA. This chain uses TRDV1 with TRDJ1, with TRDD3 identical over 9 bases. Germline V gene data show CDR1 as TSWWSYY and CDR2 as QGS. CDR3 length equals 16 residues. In DNA, the CDR3 is TGTGCTCTTGGGGAGCAAGCTGGGGGATTCACCGATAGACTCATCTTT. Protein: CALGEQAGGFTDRLIF.

At least ten counts were recorded for this clone. TCRdb's entry gives the protein of a much larger clone, which mismatches this DNA's translation at residue 15, likely from a read error; the protein reported here is translated from the DNA. The genes are TRDV2 and TRDJ1; 12 bases fit TRDD3. Germline CDR1 GEAIGNYY, CDR2 EKD. There are 17 residues in the CDR3. The CDR3 DNA sequence: TGTGCCTGTGACCGTTTACTGGGGGATACTGGGGTCGATAAACCCATCTTT. Translating it yields CACDRLLGDTGVDKPIF.

The sample holds a few counts of this clone. Since a far larger clone is one base different, this is likely a read error. Within the sample, other DNA sequences also encode this same CDR3. The rearrangement uses TRDV1 and TRDJ1, with D perhaps being TRDD2 or TRDD3 (5 bases each). TCRdb lists no J gene, so it was determined here by aligning the DNA to germline. The CDR3 consists of 18 residues. Germline loops: CDR1 TSWWSYY, CDR2 QGS. CDR3 sequence (DNA): TGCGCTCTTGGGGAATACACCTACGTTTGGGTTTACACCGATAAACTCATCTTT. Its protein product is CALGEYTYVWVYTDKLIF.

A word on this clone: This DNA's translation and the protein TCRdb lists, from a much larger clone, do not match at residue 20, likely due to a read error; the protein shown is translated from the DNA. The V gene is TRDV1, the J gene TRDJ1; 11 bases match TRDD3. Germline CDR1 reads TSWWSYY; CDR2 reads QGS. The CDR3 runs 23 residues. Written as DNA, the CDR3 is TGTGCTCTTGGGGAACTACGGCCCCCTTCCTCTCTGGCTGGGGGATACAGGACCGATCAACTCATCTTT. Translated, it gives CALGELRPPSSLAGGYRTDQLIF.

This clone has only a few counts. This DNA's translation differs at residue 8 from TCRdb's protein, which comes from a much larger clone; a read error is likely, and the protein shown is translated from the DNA. V and J are TRDV2 and TRDJ3; 8 nucleotides agree with TRDD3. As TCRdb names no J gene, one was assigned here on the basis of a DNA match to germline. Per germline, CDR1 GEAIGNYY and CDR2 EKD. The CDR3 has 20 residues. With V trimmed by 3 bases and J by 4 bases, 16 bases remained unmatched. CDR3 bases: TGTGCCTGTGACTCTGTACTGAGGGATACGCTCGCATGGGACACCCGACAGATGTTTTTC. It codes for CACDSVLRDTLAWDTRQMFF.

Notes on this clone: The TCRdb protein, from a much larger clone, departs from this DNA's translation at residue 20, likely by read error; the protein shown derives from the DNA. The gene calls are TRDV1 and TRDJ1, with TRDD3 matching 12 bases. No J gene is reported in TCRdb; it was inferred here by comparing the DNA with germline. Per germline, CDR1 TSWWSYY and CDR2 QGS. The CDR3 has 23 residues. This CDR3 is CALGARLPIPYWGIPNFTDRLIF. The CDR3 DNA is TGTGCTCTTGGGGCGCGACTTCCTATCCCGTACTGGGGGATACCGAACTTTACCGATAGACTCATCTTT.

Turning to this clone: The TCRdb protein comes from a much larger clone and disagrees with this DNA's translation at residue 7, likely due to a read error; the protein given here is derived from the DNA. The V call is TRDV1, the J call TRDJ1; tentatively, D is TRDD2 or TRDD3 (5 bases each). TCRdb offers no J gene call, so here the DNA was matched to germline to obtain one. Trimming shortened V by 0 bases and J by 0 bases, and 26 bases separated the two germline ends. This CDR3 is 21 amino acids long. The germline CDR1 and CDR2 sequences are TSWWSYY and QGS. The DNA for the CDR3 is TGTGCTCTTGGGGAACTAGTGGAAGTGCCCATGCCCTACTGGTACACCGATAAACTCATCTTT. Amino acids: CALGELVEVPMPYWYTDKLIF.

This clone was observed a few times. A far bigger clonotype differs at one base, so this is likely a read error. Other nucleotide sequences from this sample produce the same CDR3. The chain uses TRDV1 and TRDJ1, with TRDD2 matching 9 bases. The J gene, not given by TCRdb, was assigned here from a germline match of the nucleotide sequence. The CDR3 contains 23 residues. Germline V lookup: CDR1 TSWWSYY, CDR2 QGS. The CDR3 nucleotides read TGTGCCCTTGGGGAACTAACTCCACTCGCCTTCCTACGTGTGGGGGTAGATGTCAATAAACTCATCTTT. Protein sequence: CALGELTPLAFLRVGVDVNKLIF.

This clone occurred many times. The mismatch at residue 14 between this DNA's translation and the TCRdb protein of a much larger clone likely reflects a read error; the protein shown is translated from the DNA. The chain combines TRDV1 with TRDJ1, with 8 bases fitting TRDD3. Germline V CDR1 and CDR2: TSWWSYY, QGS. The CDR3 length is 22 residues. V shed 4 bases, J shed 1 base, and the junction held 26 bases outside the gene matches. CDR3 amino acids: CALGGTIHRSYWGVRATDKLIF. The CDR3 DNA sequence: TGTGCTCTTGGGGGTACGATCCATAGATCCTACTGGGGGGTACGCGCCACCGATAAACTCATCTTT.

As regards this clone: TCRdb's protein for this DNA is that of a much larger clone and differs from the translation at residue 20, likely a read error; the protein shown is the DNA translation. For the V gene the call is TRDV1; the J gene has no call; TRDD3 is taken as the D call from the table, unchecked against the DNA. CDR1 and CDR2 from the germline V gene are TSWWSYY and QGS. The CDR3 runs 22 residues. This CDR3 reads CALGELLRGRGYSTPYTDKPIF. CDR3 in DNA: TGTGCTCTTGGGGAACTCCTTCGGGGTCGGGGATACAGCACTCCGTACACCGATAAACCCATCTTT.

There are a few counts of this clone. The protein in TCRdb stems from a much larger clone and differs at residue 11 from this DNA's translation, likely a read error; here the protein is translated from the DNA. The chain couples TRDV1 to TRDJ1; 11 bases are a match to TRDD3. V gave up 6 bases and J gave up 1 base; unmatched junction bases: 28. This CDR3 is built from 23 residues. From germline, CDR1 is TSWWSYY and CDR2 QGS. The chain's CDR3 is CALGATRISPALGDRFGTDKLIF. CDR3 nucleotide sequence: TGTGCTCTTGGCGCGACGCGGATCTCCCCCGCACTGGGGGATAGATTTGGCACCGATAAACTCATCTTT.

This clone has a handful of counts. TCRdb's protein, taken from a much larger clone, differs from this DNA's translation at residue 5, likely owing to a read error; the protein displayed comes from the DNA. This chain links TRDV1 with TRDJ1; 8 nucleotides align to TRDD3. V gave up 5 bases and J gave up 4 bases; unmatched junction bases: 24. Germline CDR1 TSWWSYY, CDR2 QGS. This CDR3 has 20 residues. The CDR3 spells CALGKQGLYGVLGGGDKLIF. The CDR3 bases are TGTGCTCTTGGGAAACAAGGACTTTACGGCGTACTGGGGGGAGGCGATAAACTCATCTTT.